The 7 T cell receptor beta chains below come from one sample, sequenced in a study of shared clonotypes between healthy human individuals. Naive CD8 cells lacked CD45RO, underwent positive selection for CCR7 and left out terminally differentiated effector memory CD45RA+ cells. Using immunoSEQ multiplex PCR, the repertoire was profiled, and TCRdb retains in-frame clones only, with some absent. The sample includes about 800,000 clones, 96% of them seen just once. The source material was naive CD8+ T cells sorted from blood. The receptors shown here come from a man younger than 40 in good health.

The chain employs TRBV11-2 and TRBJ2-1; TRBD2 is a possible D gene (6 bases). This CDR3 is 16 amino acids long. Trimming left V 1 base short and J 4 bases short, with 14 bases between. The germline CDR1 and CDR2 sequences are SGHAT and FQNNGV. CDR3 bases: TGTGCCAGCAGCTTAGGTCGTACTAGCAGTTACAATGAGCAGTTCTTC. It codes for CASSLGRTSSYNEQFF.

This chain links TRBV5-6 with TRBJ1-5, with D tentatively TRBD1 (6 bases). Between the trimmed V and J ends, which lost 1 base and 6 bases, there was a span of 14 bases. The CDR3 consists of 15 residues. CDR1 is SGHDT, CDR2 YYEEEE, per germline. The CDR3: CASSLSRRGGQPQHF. The CDR3 DNA follows: TGTGCCAGCAGCTTGAGCAGGAGAGGGGGTCAGCCCCAGCATTTT.

The J gene is TRBJ1-4, the V gene TRBV9; maybe TRBD1 (6 bases). The ends were cut back, 4 bases at V and 4 bases at J, with 11 bases in the middle. The germline V gene has CDR1 SGDLS and CDR2 YYNGEE. The CDR3 has 14 amino acids. CDR3 nucleotides: TGTGCCAGCAGCCCAGAGGGGGTTAATGAAAAACTGTTTTTT. Protein: CASSPEGVNEKLFF.

The gene calls are TRBV7-2 and TRBJ2-1; 9 nucleotides agree with TRBD2. Germline trimming cut 5 bases from V and 4 bases from J; bases unmatched to any gene: 9. CDR1 is SGHTA and CDR2 is FQGNSA in the germline V gene. This CDR3 has 16 amino acids. The CDR3 DNA is TGTGCCAGCAGCCCAGGCCCGACTAGCGGTTACAATGAGCAGTTCTTC. Translating gives CASSPGPTSGYNEQFF.

This rearrangement joins TRBV10-3 to TRBJ2-2; 7 bases fit TRBD1. This CDR3 is built from 12 residues. Germline V gene lookup returns CDR1 ENHRY and CDR2 SYGVKD. The ends lost 8 bases at V and 3 bases at J; junction bases unmatched: 0. The chain's CDR3 is CAIGQDTGELFF. CDR3 sequence (DNA): TGTGCCATCGGACAGGACACCGGGGAGCTGTTTTTT.

This rearrangement joins TRBV10-3 to TRBJ1-2, with 7 positions matching TRBD1. In germline, CDR1 is ENHRY, CDR2 SYGVKD. With 2 bases clipped from V and 3 bases from J, the junction kept 0 bases outside the gene matches. The length of the CDR3 is 13 residues. The CDR3 sequence: CAISETGDYGYTF. CDR3 DNA sequence: TGTGCCATCAGTGAGACAGGGGACTATGGCTACACCTTC.

The chain links TRBV19 to TRBJ2-3, with D possibly called TRBD1 or TRBD2 (5 bases each). Germline CDR1 is LNHDA and CDR2 is SQIVND (reference sequence). CDR3 length equals 16 residues. Between the trimmed V and J ends, which lost 3 bases and 4 bases, there was a span of 17 bases. DNA of the CDR3: TGTGCCAGTAGTATCGATGTGATGAGGGGTCCAGATACGCAGTATTTT. This encodes CASSIDVMRGPDTQYF. The complete variable domain, with remaining parts taken from reference TRBV19 and TRBJ2-3, reads DGGITQSPKYLFRKEGQNVTLSCEQNLNHDAMYWYRQDPGQGLRLIYYSQIVNDFQKGDIAEGYSVSREKKESFPLTVTSAQKNPTAFYLCASSIDVMRGPDTQYFGPGTRLTVL.